The 2 T cell receptor beta chains below all came from one sample that was sequenced in a study of blood T cell repertoires in COVID-19. Sequencing used immunoSEQ multiplex PCR; TCRdb keeps in-frame clones, though not all of them. The sample has about 170,000 clones; about 74% are singletons. Sequencing input: peripheral blood. These receptors were collected from a man aged 55 to 69 with acute or convalescent COVID-19.

Ten or more counts support this clone. The chain links TRBV4-1 to TRBJ2-3, with 10 bases that match TRBD2. The V gene's germline CDR1 is MGHRA and CDR2 YSYEKL. V dropped 0 bases and J dropped 2; count of bases not matched to a gene: 8. This CDR3 has 18 residues. The CDR3 sequence: CASSQDASGGASTDTQYF. In nucleotides, the CDR3 is TGCGCCAGCAGCCAAGATGCCAGCGGGGGGGCCTCCACAGATACGCAGTATTTT.

Written as DNA, the CDR3 is TGCGCCAGCAGCCCGTACAGGGTGGGTAACTATGGCTACACCTTC. Its protein is CASSPYRVGNYGYTF. V gene TRBV5-1 combines with J gene TRBJ1-2; TRBD1 is a possible D gene (6 bases). V was shortened by 4 bases and J by 1 base, with 14 bases between the two germline ends. The CDR3 has 15 residues. CDR1 and CDR2 (germline): SGHRS, YFSETQ.